One and the same sample provided the 10 T cell receptor beta chains below, sequenced in a study of blood T cell repertoires in COVID-19. TCRdb's copy holds only in-frame clones and misses some; the assay was immunoSEQ multiplex PCR. The repertoire holds some 91,000 clones, with just over 90% as singletons. The specimen was peripheral blood. The receptor set was obtained from a man aged 55-75 years with acute or convalescent COVID-19.

The chain combines TRBV5-6 with TRBJ2-7, with D possibly matching TRBD2 (5 bases). Germline CDR1 and CDR2: SGHDT and YYEEEE. The CDR3 has 16 amino acids. V gave up 0 bases and J gave up 2 bases, with 15 bases separating them. The DNA for the CDR3 is TGTGCCAGCAGCTTGGGGGATTTTTGGCGGGCCTACGAGCAGTACGTC. This encodes CASSLGDFWRAYEQYV.

The gene calls are TRBV2 and TRBJ1-2; TRBD1 matches at 7 bases. This CDR3 is 11 amino acids long. In germline, CDR1 is SNHLY, CDR2 FYNNEI. The junction had 3 bases not matched to a gene; V was cut back by 4 bases and J by 10 bases. This CDR3 reads CASSVTGAYTF. CDR3 coding DNA: TGTGCCAGCAGTGTTACAGGGGCCTACACCTTC. The full variable domain, with the rest looked up from reference TRBV2 and TRBJ1-2, is EPEVTQTPSHQVTQMGQEVILRCVPISNHLYFYWYRQILGQKVEFLVSFYNNEISEKSEIFDDQFSVERPDGSNFTLKIRSTKLEDSAMYFCASSVTGAYTFGSGTRLTVV.

The chain joins TRBV3-1 (or the pseudogene TRBV3-2) to TRBJ2-3; 8 positions agree with TRBD2. This CDR3 spans 18 amino acids. Per germline, CDR1 LGHDT and CDR2 YNNKEL (reference sequence). The trim removed 4 bases at V and 5 bases at J, leaving 17 bases unmatched. The chain's CDR3 is CASSRMSDGGAVVDTQYF. Here the CDR3 DNA reads TGTGCCAGCAGCCGTATGTCGGACGGGGGGGCAGTCGTAGATACGCAGTATTTT.

This sequence joins TRBV5-1 and TRBJ2-1, with D perhaps matching TRBD1 (6 bases). Trimming stripped 0 bases from V and 1 base from J, with 8 bases between. The germline CDR1 and CDR2 sequences are SGHRS and YFSETQ. The CDR3 consists of 15 residues. CDR3 in amino acids: CASSLEGGSYNEQFF. The CDR3, as DNA: TGCGCCAGCAGCTTGGAAGGGGGATCCTACAATGAGCAGTTCTTC.

The chain couples TRBV19 to TRBJ2-1; TRBD1 aligns across 8 bases. V lost 3 bases, J lost 4 bases, and 8 bases stayed unmatched. Germline CDR1 and CDR2: LNHDA and SQIVND (reference sequence). This CDR3 comprises 16 residues. CDR3 residues: CASSMVDRVGYNEQFF. CDR3 DNA: TGTGCCAGTAGTATGGTGGACAGGGTAGGATACAATGAGCAGTTCTTC.

The rearrangement uses TRBV5-1 and TRBJ1-1, with TRBD1 matching over 7 bases. This CDR3 has 15 amino acids. Germline loops: CDR1 SGHRS, CDR2 YFSETQ. Trimming removed 2 bases from V and 4 bases from J; junction bases left unmatched: 8. The CDR3 is CASSFSPGQFTEAFF. The CDR3 DNA sequence: TGCGCCAGCAGCTTCTCGCCGGGACAGTTCACTGAAGCTTTCTTT.

The chain has TRBV6-5 and TRBJ1-1; D is perhaps TRBD1 (6 bases). CDR3 length: 13 amino acids. CDR1 and CDR2 (germline): MNHEY, SVGAGI. V lost 9 bases to trimming and J lost 5 bases, with 16 bases between them. DNA of the CDR3: TGTGCCAGTCCACAGGGAGAGAGGACTGAAGCTTTCTTT. This translates into CASPQGERTEAFF.

The chain links TRBV7-9 to TRBJ1-2, with 11 bases matching TRBD1. This CDR3 has 19 residues. V was clipped by 5 bases and J by 3 bases; unmatched bases: 17. Germline V gene lookup returns CDR1 SEHNR and CDR2 FQNEAQ (reference sequence). In DNA form, the CDR3 reads TGTGCCAGCAGCCCAAAACTGTACACCGGGACAGGGGGATACTATGGCTACACCTTC. This encodes CASSPKLYTGTGGYYGYTF. Supplemented by reference TRBV7-9 and TRBJ1-2, the full variable domain reads DTGVSQNPRHKITKRGQNVTFRCDPISEHNRLYWYRQTLGQGPEFLTYFQNEAQLEKSRLLSDRFSAERPKGSFSTLEIQRTEQGDSAMYLCASSPKLYTGTGGYYGYTFGSGTRLTVV.

The rearrangement links TRBV5-1 to TRBJ1-1; 7 bases map to TRBD1. Germline V gene sequence: CDR1 SGHRS, CDR2 YFSETQ. The CDR3 is 14 amino acids. Trimming took 4 bases from V and 5 from J; bases not matched to a gene: 8. CDR3 bases: TGCGCCAGCAGCGAGGGACAGTATTTAACTGAAGCTTTCTTT. Encoded protein: CASSEGQYLTEAFF. Using reference TRBV5-1 and TRBJ1-1 for the parts outside the CDR3, the full variable domain is KAGVTQTPRYLIKTRGQQVTLSCSPISGHRSVSWYQQTPGQGLQFLFEYFSETQRNKGNFPGRFSGRQFSNSRSEMNVSTLELGDSALYLCASSEGQYLTEAFFGQGTRLTVV.

The rearrangement joins TRBV19 to TRBJ2-3; no definite D call. The CDR3 covers 15 residues. Germline-derived CDR1 and CDR2 are LNHDA and SQIVND (reference sequence). V was shortened by 3 bases and J by 0 bases, with 10 bases between the two germline ends. The CDR3 DNA sequence: TGTGCCAGTAGTATCGCTGAGCCCAGCACAGATACGCAGTATTTT. Its translation is CASSIAEPSTDTQYF.